One and the same sample provided the 24 T cell receptor beta chains below, sequenced in a study of regulatory T cells in long-lasting Graves disease. Arm-PCR of CDR3 regions with iRepertoire HTBI primers generated TCR beta libraries. In TCRdb, the multiplex PCR reads were re-called with MiXCR into one record per CDR3 protein. The top ten clones hold approximately 25% of a sample with roughly 530,000 distinct CDR3 sequences, more than 15% of them seen once. As to time point: newly diagnosed GD, antithyroid drugs for less than 3 months. After RNA was extracted from PBMCs, the TCR library was made from it. In addition, the sample was reused for a study of T cells in Graves' hyperthyroidism and ophthalmopathy.

The input for sequencing was peripheral blood mononuclear cells (PBMCs), taken at new diagnosis, from a patient treated with antithyroid drugs. These receptors came from a woman aged 35-65 years with Graves disease.

The gene calls are TRBV19 and TRBJ2-1, with D possibly being TRBD2 (5 bases). The CDR3 length is 15 residues. The germline V and J ends were trimmed by 6 bases and 0 bases, with 12 bases remaining between them. Germline V gene sequence: CDR1 LNHDA, CDR2 SQIVND (reference sequence). CDR3 residues: CASSSYEGSYNEQFF. Written as DNA, the CDR3 is TGTGCCAGTAGCTCCTACGAGGGCTCCTACAATGAGCAGTTCTTC.

This clonotype was counted only a few times. The chain recombines TRBV4-2 with TRBJ2-5; 8 nucleotides match TRBD1. Unmatched junction bases numbered 8, after V lost 0 bases and J lost 5 bases. The CDR3 contains 16 residues. CDR1 is LGHNA, CDR2 YNFKEQ, per germline. CDR3 sequence: CASSQDWTGTGETQYF. As DNA, the CDR3 is TGTGCCAGCAGCCAAGATTGGACAGGGACGGGGGAGACCCAGTACTTC.

The chain employs TRBV29-1 and TRBJ1-4; D possibly corresponds to TRBD1 (5 bases). V was shortened by 4 bases and J by 4 bases, with 7 bases between the two germline ends. This CDR3 is built from 12 residues. Germline CDR1 is SQVTM and CDR2 is ANQGSEA. CDR3 in amino acids: CSVGQFNEKLFF. The CDR3 nucleotides are TGCAGCGTTGGACAGTTTAATGAAAAACTGTTTTTT.

At least ten counts were recorded for this clonotype. The chain carries TRBV12-3 or TRBV12-4 and TRBJ1-1, with D perhaps TRBD1 (6 bases). Deletions cut 6 bases from V and 3 bases from J, with 14 bases between. CDR3 length: 14 amino acids. CDR3 loop: CASRHTGLDTEAFF. The DNA for the CDR3 is TGTGCCAGCAGGCATACAGGGCTCGACACTGAAGCTTTCTTT.

This clonotype was seen only a few times. This rearrangement joins TRBV12-3 or TRBV12-4 to TRBJ1-5; TRBD1 matches 8 bases. V lost 3 bases and J lost 2; bases outside the gene matches: 6. The CDR3 is made up of 16 amino acids. CDR3 loop: CASSFQGALGNQPQHF. As DNA, the CDR3 is TGTGCCAGCAGTTTCCAGGGGGCGCTTGGCAATCAGCCCCAGCATTTT.

The chain has TRBV5-1 and TRBJ2-7; TRBD1 might be the D (6 bases). This CDR3 region has 14 residues. Deletions cut 0 bases from V and 3 bases from J, with 10 bases between. Germline V gene sequence: CDR1 SGHRS, CDR2 YFSETQ. As DNA, the CDR3 is TGCGCCAGCAGCTTGGGACAGGCTTACTACGAGCAGTACTTC. Translating it yields CASSLGQAYYEQYF.

This clonotype was counted many times. V gene TRBV11-2 combines with J gene TRBJ2-2; possible D gene TRBD2, 6 bases. Germline V CDR1 and CDR2: SGHAT, FQNNGV. This CDR3 region has 15 residues. Trimming shortened V by 5 bases and J by 4 bases, and 14 bases separated the two germline ends. The CDR3 bases are TGTGCCAGCAGCCCCTCTAGGGGAGGCACCGGGGAGCTGTTTTTT. It yields the protein CASSPSRGGTGELFF.

This clonotype was seen many times. The rearrangement links TRBV19 to TRBJ1-1; the D is unclear. From germline, CDR1 is LNHDA and CDR2 SQIVND (reference sequence). The length of the CDR3 is 12 residues. Trimming left V 8 bases short and J 11 bases short, with 18 bases between. In DNA form, the CDR3 reads TGTGCCAGTCGAGGACTCATAGGTCTGGCTTTCTTT. It translates to CASRGLIGLAFF.

This chain links TRBV7-9 with TRBJ1-1; the D gene is possibly TRBD1 (5 bases). Between the trimmed V and J ends, which lost 5 bases and 1 base, there was a span of 11 bases. There are 14 residues in the CDR3. Germline V gene lookup returns CDR1 SEHNR and CDR2 FQNEAQ (reference sequence). For the CDR3, the DNA is TGTGCCAGCAGCCTCCCTGGGGGGAACACTGAAGCTTTCTTT. This sequence encodes CASSLPGGNTEAFF.

This chain joins TRBV6-2 or TRBV6-3 and TRBJ2-5, with a tentative D call TRBD2 (6 bases). Germline V gene data show CDR1 as MNHEY and CDR2 as SVGEGT. The CDR3 spans 16 residues. Trimming took off 5 bases at V and 7 bases at J, with 23 bases between the two ends. The CDR3 sequence: CASSEAREMREVTQYF. Written as DNA, the CDR3 is TGTGCCAGCAGTGAAGCCCGGGAGATGAGGGAAGTGACCCAGTACTTC.

This clonotype has only a few counts. V usage is TRBV5-1 and J usage is TRBJ1-1, with D perhaps TRBD1 (6 bases). The CDR3 contains 15 residues. CDR1 is SGHRS, CDR2 YFSETQ, per germline. Trimming stripped 3 bases from V and 5 bases from J, with 17 bases between. The CDR3 DNA follows: TGCGCCAGCAGCTCGGCCGGGACAAAGCTGACTGAAGCTTTCTTT. Protein product: CASSSAGTKLTEAFF.

In nucleotides, the CDR3 is TGTGCCAGCAGCCAAGGAGCGGGGGGGCCGGGTGAGCAGTTCTTC. It codes for CASSQGAGGPGEQFF. This sequence joins TRBV3-1 and TRBJ2-1; 10 nucleotides align to TRBD2. V lost 1 base to trimming and J lost 9 bases; unmatched junction nucleotides: 6. From germline, CDR1 is LGHDT and CDR2 YNNKEL (reference sequence). The CDR3 runs to 15 residues.

This clonotype appeared many times. This rearrangement joins TRBV12-3 or TRBV12-4 to TRBJ1-1; 8 nucleotides line up with TRBD1. Germline trimming cut 3 bases from V and 7 bases from J; bases unmatched to any gene: 7. The CDR3 is made up of 14 amino acids. The CDR3 sequence is CASSFGQGFGEAFF. Here the CDR3 DNA reads TGTGCCAGCAGTTTCGGACAGGGTTTCGGTGAAGCTTTCTTT.

This clonotype was seen repeatedly, ten times or more. V and J are TRBV6-1 and TRBJ2-1; perhaps TRBD2 as D (5 bases). Germline values: CDR1 MNHNS, CDR2 SASEGT. The CDR3 runs 15 residues. V was clipped by 9 bases and J by 10 bases, with 25 bases between them. CDR3 loop: CASRVEIGMAYEQFF. In nucleotides, the CDR3 is TGTGCCAGTAGAGTGGAGATCGGGATGGCCTACGAGCAGTTCTTC.

As regards this clonotype: This likely comes from a read error, as the CDR3 has no conserved phenylalanine or tryptophan at its end. The rearrangement links TRBV5-1 to TRBJ1-1, with a possible D match to TRBD1 (6 bases). This CDR3 contains 15 residues. The germline V and J ends were trimmed by 3 bases and 4 bases, with 16 bases remaining between them. Germline V gene lookup returns CDR1 SGHRS and CDR2 YFSETQ. The DNA of the CDR3 is TGCGCCAGCAGCTGGGGGGCAGGGGTGGTCACTGAAGCTTTCTCT. Encoded protein: CASSWGAGVVTEAFS.

With respect to this clonotype: A much larger clone lies a single base off, so this may be a read error. The chain is built from TRBV7-9 and TRBJ2-1; no reliable D call. Per germline, CDR1 SEHNR and CDR2 FQNEAQ (reference sequence). Trimming removed 0 bases from V and 10 bases from J, with 10 bases in between. The CDR3 extends over 13 amino acids. DNA for the CDR3: TGTGCCAGCAGCTTAGCGCTTTCGGACGAGCAGTTCTTC. It codes for CASSLALSDEQFF.

This clonotype was seen many times. The V gene is TRBV7-8, the J gene TRBJ1-3; D is undetermined. The V end lost 5 bases, the J end lost 0 bases, and 11 bases lay between the germline ends. Germline V gene lookup returns CDR1 SGHVS and CDR2 FQNEAQ. This CDR3 region has 15 residues. In nucleotides, the CDR3 is TGTGCCAGCAGCCCGCGCGGGTTCTCTGGAAACACCATATATTTT. This encodes CASSPRGFSGNTIYF.

This clonotype was found a few times. This rearrangement joins TRBV5-4 to TRBJ1-1, with D unresolved. Trimming left V 0 bases short and J 3 bases short, with 9 bases between. Germline loops: CDR1 SGHNT, CDR2 YYREEE (reference sequence). The CDR3 is 14 residues long. The CDR3 DNA sequence: TGTGCCAGCAGCTTGGGGGTGTCGGACACTGAAGCTTTCTTT. This encodes CASSLGVSDTEAFF. Full variable domain (outside the CDR3, taken from reference TRBV5-4 and TRBJ1-1): ETGVTQSPTHLIKTRGQQVTLRCSSQSGHNTVSWYQQALGQGPQFIFQYYREEENGRGNFPPRFSGLQFPNYSSELNVNALELDDSALYLCASSLGVSDTEAFFGQGTRLTVV.

The chain is built from TRBV19 and TRBJ1-3, with D tentatively TRBD1 (6 bases). CDR1 and CDR2 from the germline V gene are LNHDA and SQIVND (reference sequence). Trimming cost V 3 bases and J 1 base, with 10 bases left between them. The CDR3 length is 15 residues. CDR3 DNA: TGTGCCAGTAGTATCGCTCAGGGGTCTGGAAACACCATATATTTT. Its translation is CASSIAQGSGNTIYF.

This clonotype has more than one count but fewer than ten. V and J are TRBV20-1 and TRBJ2-4; the D is unclear. Deletions cut 7 bases from V and 2 bases from J, with 12 bases between. Germline-derived CDR1 and CDR2 are DFQATT and SNEGSKA (reference sequence). The CDR3 is 13 residues long. CDR3 loop: CSVDPLPKNIQYF. In DNA, the CDR3 is TGCAGTGTCGACCCCCTGCCCAAAAACATTCAGTACTTC.

The genes are TRBV25-1 and TRBJ1-6; perhaps TRBD1 as D (6 bases). CDR3 length equals 13 residues. CDR1 and CDR2 from the germline V gene are MGHDK and SYGVNS. Between the trimmed V and J ends, which lost 7 bases and 7 bases, there was a span of 11 bases. The CDR3 coding sequence is TGTGCCAGCACGGACAGTGAAAATTCACCCCTCCACTTT. This gives the protein CASTDSENSPLHF.

This clonotype was recorded a few times. V usage is TRBV12-3 or TRBV12-4 and J usage is TRBJ1-5; TRBD1 is a possible D gene (5 bases). The CDR3 has 14 residues. V was clipped by 8 bases and J by 3 bases, with 14 bases between them. As DNA, the CDR3 is TGTGCCAGCTGCCATCGGGACCTCAATCAGCCCCAGCATTTT. Amino acid sequence: CASCHRDLNQPQHF.

This clonotype was found many times. The genes are TRBV6-1 and TRBJ1-5, with D possibly matching TRBD1 (6 bases). The V gene's germline CDR1 is MNHNS and CDR2 SASEGT. CDR3 length equals 14 residues. V dropped 7 bases and J dropped 4 bases, with 14 bases sitting between them. In DNA, the CDR3 is TGTGCCAGCACCAACAGGGACGGGAATCAGCCCCAGCATTTT. Amino acids: CASTNRDGNQPQHF.

This sequence joins TRBV9 and TRBJ2-1; D perhaps matches TRBD2 (5 bases). CDR3 length: 14 residues. Germline assignment: CDR1 SGDLS and CDR2 YYNGEE. Trimming pared 0 bases from V and 4 bases from J, leaving 8 bases between. The CDR3 is CASSVGTLYNEQFF. The CDR3 DNA is TGTGCCAGCAGCGTAGGGACTCTTTACAATGAGCAGTTCTTC.